This entry is about one T cell receptor (beta chain). The antigen is undetermined. Germline V gene data show CDR1 as ENHRY and CDR2 as SYGVKD. The CDR3 runs to 13 residues. V lost 10 bases and J lost 1, with 13 bases in between. The sample belongs to a study of shared clonotypes between healthy human individuals. Broader study findings: Large sequencing depth failed to make sorted-subset sequencing complete, rarefaction showed. Only blood samples were collected, and tissue repertoires likely differ.

TCRdb keeps only in-frame clones here, not all; method: immunoSEQ multiplex PCR. The table has a few million clones, roughly 92% seen once. The receptor was isolated from a man in his late teens or twenties in good health. The sequenced sample consisted of naive CD4+ T cells sorted from blood. Subset in this sample: CD45RA+ positively selected. The genes are TRBV10-3 and TRBJ1-1; maybe TRBD1 (5 bases). The CDR3, as DNA: TGTGCCACTCAGGGCGGAGGGAACACTGAAGCTTTCTTT. As protein: CATQGGGNTEAFF.